Listed below are T cell receptor beta chains from one sample, sequenced in a study of metastatic and nonmetastatic thyroid tumors. TCRdb recomputed clones from the PCR reads via MiXCR. The table has about 33,000 clones, under 14% seen once. The specimen sequenced was blood. These receptors came from a female donor with papillary thyroid cancer or a benign thyroid nodule (not recorded which). Some clones in this sample may be carry-over from other donors' samples. Both conserved end residues are part of each CDR3. D genes are given only for firm matches. Not every row has a clone size; where given, it reads once, few, many or a size class.

D: .; size: many; length: 13; J: TRBJ2-7; V: TRBV7-3; DNA: TGTGCCAGCAGCTCGGACACGTCCTACGAGCAGTACTTC; CDR3: CASSSDTSYEQYF
D: TRBD2; size: many; length: 16; J: TRBJ2-1; V: TRBV9; DNA: TGTGCCAGCAGCGTAGAGGGACTACCCGCCTACAATGAGCAGTTCTTC; CDR3: CASSVEGLPAYNEQFF
D: TRBD2; size: many; length: 14; J: TRBJ2-3; V: TRBV29-1; DNA: TGCAGCGTTGAAGGCGGGAGGGTTTCGGATACGCAGTATTTT; CDR3: CSVEGGRVSDTQYF
D: TRBD1; size: many; length: 16; J: TRBJ2-1; V: TRBV5-1; DNA: TGCGCCAGCAGCTTGGGTCCCGGGACAGGGGGTCATGAGCAGTTCTTC; CDR3: CASSLGPGTGGHEQFF
D: .; size: many; length: 11; J: TRBJ1-2; V: TRBV12-3/TRBV12-4; DNA: TGTGCCAGCCGCTCAGCTGATGGCTACACCTTC; CDR3: CASRSADGYTF
D: TRBD2; size: .; length: 13; J: TRBJ2-1; V: TRBV30; DNA: TGTGCCCACTCCCAGCGGGGGGGTAATGAGCAGTTCTTC; CDR3: CAHSQRGGNEQFF
D: .; size: .; length: 16; J: TRBJ1-5; V: TRBV7-6; DNA: TGTGAAAGCAGCTTAGGCGGGGGGTCGGGGACTCAGCCCCAGCATTTT; CDR3: CESSLGGGSGTQPQHF
D: .; size: medium-sized; length: 15; J: TRBJ2-2; V: TRBV6-2/TRBV6-3; DNA: TGTGCCAGCAGCAAGGGGGGTGATCACACCGGGGAGCTGTTTTTT; CDR3: CASSKGGDHTGELFF
D: .; size: many; length: 14; J: TRBJ2-1; V: TRBV6-1; DNA: TGTGCCAGTACCATAGCGGCCTCCTACAATGAGCAGTTCTTC; CDR3: CASTIAASYNEQFF
D: .; size: many; length: 15; J: TRBJ2-7; V: TRBV29-1; DNA: TGCAGCGTTGTGGCAGGTGTAAGGGCGGACGGCGAGCAGTACTTC; CDR3: CSVVAGVRADGEQYF
D: TRBD2; size: many; length: 15; J: TRBJ2-5; V: TRBV5-1; DNA: TGCGCCAGCAGCTCAACTGGCGGGGGCCAAGAGACCCAGTACTTC; CDR3: CASSSTGGGQETQYF
D: TRBD1; size: .; length: 14; J: TRBJ1-5; V: TRBV2; DNA: TGTGCCAGCAGGGAGGACAGGGGAGATCAGCCCCAGCATTTT; CDR3: CASREDRGDQPQHF
D: TRBD1; size: many; length: 14; J: TRBJ2-7; V: TRBV5-8; DNA: TGTGCCAGCAGCTTGAGGACAGGGGCATACGAGCAGTACTTC; CDR3: CASSLRTGAYEQYF
D: .; size: many; length: 12; J: TRBJ2-2; V: TRBV19; DNA: TGTGCCAGTAGTCGCGGGCCTGGGGAGCTGTTTTTT; CDR3: CASSRGPGELFF
D: .; size: many; length: 15; J: TRBJ2-3; V: TRBV5-1; DNA: TGCGCCAGCACCCTGGGAAGGCCTAGCACAGATACGCAGTATTTT; CDR3: CASTLGRPSTDTQYF
D: TRBD2; size: many; length: 16; J: TRBJ2-3; V: TRBV3-1; DNA: TGTGCCAGCAGCCTTCGACTAGCGGGAGGAGAAGATACGCAGTATTTT; CDR3: CASSLRLAGGEDTQYF
D: .; size: .; length: 15; J: TRBJ2-7; V: TRBV7-2; DNA: TGTGCCAGCAGCGCCAGGAGGGGGGTAGTCCACGAGCAGTACTTC; CDR3: CASSARRGVVHEQYF